The entry that follows covers one T cell receptor beta chain sequence. The antigen is unknown. CD8+ and CD4+ T cells circulating in blood were sequenced for TCR beta. TEMRA cells were enriched by FACS, while CD8+ and CD4+ T cells were obtained through a negative isolation that was performed magnetically. The CDR3 spans 12 residues. Germline V gene data show CDR1 as SQVTM and CDR2 as ANQGSEA. Trimming shortened V by 7 bases and J by 4 bases, and 11 bases separated the two germline ends. Random hexamers primed reverse transcription of 0.5 to 1 ug RNA. Using its own MiXCR run on the immunoSEQ multiplex PCR reads, TCRdb lists one record per CDR3 protein. The sample contains about 160,000 distinct CDR3 sequences, 90% to 96% of which appear only once. The data stem from a study of CD8 T cells in Susac syndrome. Study-wide context: When blood was drawn, patients with Susac syndrome were on intravenous immunoglobulin alone, on corticosteroids, or therapy-naive. Findings and limits, study-wide: CD4+ repertoires of Susac syndrome patients lacked detectable clonal expansion.

The clonotype comes from a human donor with Susac syndrome. This chain joins TRBV29-1 and TRBJ1-5; D possibly corresponds to TRBD1 (5 bases). The source material was CD4+ T cells from PBMCs. The chain's CDR3 is CSAVGPNQPQHF. For the CDR3, the DNA is TGCAGCGCAGTGGGGCCTAATCAGCCCCAGCATTTT. The full variable domain, completed using reference TRBV29-1 and TRBJ1-5, is SAVISQKPSRDICQRGTSLTIQCQVDSQVTMMFWYRQQPGQSLTLIATANQGSEATYESGFVIDKFPISRPNLTFSTLTVSNMSPEDSSIYLCSAVGPNQPQHFGDGTRLSIL.